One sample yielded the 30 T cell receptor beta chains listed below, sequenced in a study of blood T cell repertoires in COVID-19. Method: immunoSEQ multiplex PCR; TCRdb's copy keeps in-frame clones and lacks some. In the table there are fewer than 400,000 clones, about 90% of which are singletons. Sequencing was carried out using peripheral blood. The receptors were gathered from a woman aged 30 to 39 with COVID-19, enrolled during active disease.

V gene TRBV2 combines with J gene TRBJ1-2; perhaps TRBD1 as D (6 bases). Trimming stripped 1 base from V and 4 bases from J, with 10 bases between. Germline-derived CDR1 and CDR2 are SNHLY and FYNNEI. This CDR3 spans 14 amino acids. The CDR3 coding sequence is TGTGCCAGCAGTGAAGGAGGGGGTCGCTATGGCTACACCTTC. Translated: CASSEGGGRYGYTF. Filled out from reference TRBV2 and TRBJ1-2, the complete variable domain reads EPEVTQTPSHQVTQMGQEVILRCVPISNHLYFYWYRQILGQKVEFLVSFYNNEISEKSEIFDDQFSVERPDGSNFTLKIRSTKLEDSAMYFCASSEGGGRYGYTFGSGTRLTVV.

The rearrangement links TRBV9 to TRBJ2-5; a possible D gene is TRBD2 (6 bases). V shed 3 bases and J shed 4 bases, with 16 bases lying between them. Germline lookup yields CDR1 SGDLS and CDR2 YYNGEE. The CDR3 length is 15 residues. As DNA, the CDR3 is TGTGCCAGCAGCGCCCAGAACTTGGGGGGAGAGACCCAGTACTTC. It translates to CASSAQNLGGETQYF.

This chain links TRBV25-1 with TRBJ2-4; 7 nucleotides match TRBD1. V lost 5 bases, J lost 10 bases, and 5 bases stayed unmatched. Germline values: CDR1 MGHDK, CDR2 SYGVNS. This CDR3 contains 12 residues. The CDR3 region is CASSRTGTIQYF. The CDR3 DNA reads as TGTGCCAGCAGTAGGACAGGAACTATTCAGTACTTC.

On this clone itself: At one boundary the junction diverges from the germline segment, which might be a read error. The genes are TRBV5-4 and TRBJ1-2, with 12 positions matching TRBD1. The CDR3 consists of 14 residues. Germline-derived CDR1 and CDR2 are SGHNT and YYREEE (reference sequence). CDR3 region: CAGSSGQGAFGYTF. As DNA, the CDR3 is TGTGCCGGCAGCTCGGGACAGGGGGCGTTTGGCTACACCTTC.

DNA of the CDR3: TGTGCCAGCAGCCCAATGCAGGGTCACGAGCAGTACGTC. It specifies CASSPMQGHEQYV. This chain uses TRBV7-2 with TRBJ2-7; D is perhaps TRBD1 (5 bases). CDR1 and CDR2 (germline): SGHTA, FQGNSA. Trimming took 5 bases from V and 5 from J, leaving 13 bases between them. The CDR3 is made up of 13 amino acids.

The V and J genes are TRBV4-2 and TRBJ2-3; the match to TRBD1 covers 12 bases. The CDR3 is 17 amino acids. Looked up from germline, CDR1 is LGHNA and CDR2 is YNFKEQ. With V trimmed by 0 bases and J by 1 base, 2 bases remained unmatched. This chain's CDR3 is CASSQDRDRGRTDTQYF. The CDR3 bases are TGTGCCAGCAGCCAAGACCGGGACAGGGGGCGCACAGATACGCAGTATTTT.

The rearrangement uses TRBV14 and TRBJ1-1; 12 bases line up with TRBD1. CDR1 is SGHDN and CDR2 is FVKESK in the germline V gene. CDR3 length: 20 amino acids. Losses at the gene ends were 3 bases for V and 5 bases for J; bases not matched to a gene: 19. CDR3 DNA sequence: TGTGCCAGCAGCCACCCTATCGATCGGGACAGGGGGCGAGTATCTACTGAAGCTTTCTTT. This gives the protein CASSHPIDRDRGRVSTEAFF.

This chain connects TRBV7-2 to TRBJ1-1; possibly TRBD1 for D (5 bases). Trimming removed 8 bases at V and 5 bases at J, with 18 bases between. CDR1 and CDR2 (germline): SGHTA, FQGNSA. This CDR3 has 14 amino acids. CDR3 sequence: CASGNRREGTEAFF. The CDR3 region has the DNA TGTGCCAGCGGCAACCGCAGGGAAGGAACTGAAGCTTTCTTT.

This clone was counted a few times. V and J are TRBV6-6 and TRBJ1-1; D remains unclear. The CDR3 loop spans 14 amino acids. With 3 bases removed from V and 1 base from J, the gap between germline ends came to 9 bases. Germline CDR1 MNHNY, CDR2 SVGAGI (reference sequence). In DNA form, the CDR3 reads TGTGCCAGCAGTTATCGCGGTGGGAACACTGAAGCTTTCTTT. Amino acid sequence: CASSYRGGNTEAFF.

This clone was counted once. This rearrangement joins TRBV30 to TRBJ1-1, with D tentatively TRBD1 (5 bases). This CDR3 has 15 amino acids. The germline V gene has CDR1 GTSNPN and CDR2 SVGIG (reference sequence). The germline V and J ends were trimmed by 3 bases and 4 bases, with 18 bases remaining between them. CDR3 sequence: CAWSPQLARGTEAFF. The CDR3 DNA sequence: TGTGCCTGGAGCCCCCAGCTCGCTAGGGGCACTGAAGCTTTCTTT.

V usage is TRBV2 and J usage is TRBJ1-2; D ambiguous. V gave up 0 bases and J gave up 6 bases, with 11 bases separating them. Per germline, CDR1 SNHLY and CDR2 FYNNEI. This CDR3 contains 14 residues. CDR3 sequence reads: CASSEARHSNGYTF. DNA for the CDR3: TGTGCCAGCAGTGAAGCGCGACACTCCAATGGCTACACCTTC.

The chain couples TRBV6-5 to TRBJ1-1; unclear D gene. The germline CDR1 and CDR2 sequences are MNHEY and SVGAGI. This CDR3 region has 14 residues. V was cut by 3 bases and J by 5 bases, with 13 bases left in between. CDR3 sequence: CASSYRPGRTEAFF. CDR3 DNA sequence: TGTGCCAGCAGTTATCGCCCCGGTCGGACTGAAGCTTTCTTT.

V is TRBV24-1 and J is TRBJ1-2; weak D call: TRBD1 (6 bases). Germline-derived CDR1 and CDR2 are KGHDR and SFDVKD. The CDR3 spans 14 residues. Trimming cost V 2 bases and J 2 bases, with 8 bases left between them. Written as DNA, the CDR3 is TGTGCCACCAGTGATTCAGGGGTCAACTATGGCTACACCTTC. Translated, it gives CATSDSGVNYGYTF.

The CDR3 loop is CASSQVLAGEQYF. For the CDR3, the DNA is TGTGCCAGCAGCCAGGTACTAGCGGGGGAGCAGTACTTC. The V and J genes are TRBV3-1 (or the pseudogene TRBV3-2) and TRBJ2-7; 10 bases match TRBD2. CDR3 length: 13 amino acids. Germline V CDR1 and CDR2: LGHDT, YNNKEL (reference sequence). V shed 3 bases, J shed 7 bases, and the junction held 3 bases outside the gene matches.

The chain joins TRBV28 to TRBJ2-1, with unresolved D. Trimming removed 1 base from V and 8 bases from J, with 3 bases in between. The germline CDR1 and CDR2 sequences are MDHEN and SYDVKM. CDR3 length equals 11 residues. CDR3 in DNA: TGTGCCAGCAGTTTATTATATGAGCAGTTCTTC. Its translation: CASSLLYEQFF.

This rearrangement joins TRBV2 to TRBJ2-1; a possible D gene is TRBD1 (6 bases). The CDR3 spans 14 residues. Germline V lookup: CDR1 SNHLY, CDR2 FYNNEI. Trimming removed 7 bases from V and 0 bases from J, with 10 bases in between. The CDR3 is CASTGRGSYNEQFF. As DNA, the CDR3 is TGTGCCAGCACAGGCAGGGGCTCCTACAATGAGCAGTTCTTC. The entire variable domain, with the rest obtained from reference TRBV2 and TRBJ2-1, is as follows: EPEVTQTPSHQVTQMGQEVILRCVPISNHLYFYWYRQILGQKVEFLVSFYNNEISEKSEIFDDQFSVERPDGSNFTLKIRSTKLEDSAMYFCASTGRGSYNEQFFGPGTRLTVL.

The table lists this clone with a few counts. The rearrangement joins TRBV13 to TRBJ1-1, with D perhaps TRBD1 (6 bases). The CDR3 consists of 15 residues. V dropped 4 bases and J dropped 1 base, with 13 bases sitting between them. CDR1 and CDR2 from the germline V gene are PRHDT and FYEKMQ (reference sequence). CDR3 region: CASSSHRAENTEAFF. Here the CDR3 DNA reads TGTGCCAGCAGCTCCCACAGGGCGGAGAACACTGAAGCTTTCTTT.

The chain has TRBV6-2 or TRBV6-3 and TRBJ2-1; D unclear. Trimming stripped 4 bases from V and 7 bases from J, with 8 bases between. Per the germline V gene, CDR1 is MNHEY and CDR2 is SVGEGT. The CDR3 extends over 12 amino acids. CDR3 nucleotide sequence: TGTGCCAGCAGTTTACCAGAAAATGAGCAGTTCTTC. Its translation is CASSLPENEQFF.

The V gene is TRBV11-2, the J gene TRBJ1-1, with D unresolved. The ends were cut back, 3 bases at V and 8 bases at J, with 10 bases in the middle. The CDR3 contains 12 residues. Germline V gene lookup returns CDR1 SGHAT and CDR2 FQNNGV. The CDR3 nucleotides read TGTGCCAGCAGCTTCGGGGATGCAGAAGCTTTCTTT. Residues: CASSFGDAEAFF.

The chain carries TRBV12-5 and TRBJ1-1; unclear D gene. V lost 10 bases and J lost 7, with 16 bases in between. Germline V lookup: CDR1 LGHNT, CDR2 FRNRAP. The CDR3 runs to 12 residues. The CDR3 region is CATEGGLGEAFF. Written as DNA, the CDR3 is TGTGCTACCGAGGGAGGATTGGGTGAAGCTTTCTTT.

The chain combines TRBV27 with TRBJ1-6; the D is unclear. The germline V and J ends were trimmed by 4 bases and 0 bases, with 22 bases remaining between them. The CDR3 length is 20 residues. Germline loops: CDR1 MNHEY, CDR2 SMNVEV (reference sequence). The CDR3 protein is CASSSSPAGAAFSYNSPLHF. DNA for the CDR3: TGTGCCAGCAGTTCCTCTCCGGCGGGCGCAGCCTTCTCCTATAATTCACCCCTCCACTTT.

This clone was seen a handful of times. The CDR3: CASRGENYGYTF. The CDR3 DNA reads TGCGCCAGCAGGGGAGAGAACTATGGCTACACCTTC. V is TRBV5-1 and J is TRBJ1-2; D is uncertain. Looked up from germline, CDR1 is SGHRS and CDR2 is YFSETQ. Trimming stripped 5 bases from V and 2 bases from J, with 7 bases between. This CDR3 comprises 12 residues.

CDR3 nucleotides: TGTGCCACCATACCGGGACAGGGGTTGGGTGGCTACACCTTC. Encoded protein: CATIPGQGLGGYTF. The chain combines TRBV10-3 with TRBJ1-2; 10 bases agree with TRBD1. V was clipped by 10 bases and J by 7 bases; unmatched bases: 12. This CDR3 contains 14 residues. Germline V gene data show CDR1 as ENHRY and CDR2 as SYGVKD.

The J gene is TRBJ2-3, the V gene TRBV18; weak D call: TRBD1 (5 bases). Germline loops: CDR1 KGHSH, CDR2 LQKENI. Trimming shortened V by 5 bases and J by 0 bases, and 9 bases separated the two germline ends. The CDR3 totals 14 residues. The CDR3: CASSKDISTDTQYF. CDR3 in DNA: TGTGCCAGCTCAAAGGACATTAGCACAGATACGCAGTATTTT.

CDR3 sequence reads: CASSPQLEAGAGEAFF. In DNA form, the CDR3 reads TGTGCCAGCAGCCCCCAGTTAGAGGCGGGGGCTGGTGAAGCTTTCTTT. The chain has TRBV9 and TRBJ1-1, with TRBD1 as a possible D gene (6 bases). Trimming removed 4 bases at V and 7 bases at J, with 23 bases between. The CDR3 loop spans 16 amino acids. Germline V gene lookup returns CDR1 SGDLS and CDR2 YYNGEE. Combining the CDR3 with reference TRBV9 and TRBJ1-1 gives the whole variable domain DSGVTQTPKHLITATGQRVTLRCSPRSGDLSVYWYQQSLDQGLQFLIQYYNGEERAKGNILERFSAQQFPDLHSELNLSSLELGDSALYFCASSPQLEAGAGEAFFGQGTRLTVV.

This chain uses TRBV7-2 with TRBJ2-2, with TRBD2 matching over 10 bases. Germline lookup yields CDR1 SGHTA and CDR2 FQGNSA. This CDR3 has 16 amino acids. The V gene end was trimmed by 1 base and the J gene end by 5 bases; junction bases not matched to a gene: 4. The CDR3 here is CASSLGAGGLTGELFF. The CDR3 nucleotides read TGTGCCAGCAGCTTAGGAGCGGGGGGGCTAACCGGGGAGCTGTTTTTT. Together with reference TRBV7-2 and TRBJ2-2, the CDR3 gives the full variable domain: GAGVSQSPSNKVTEKGKDVELRCDPISGHTALYWYRQSLGQGLEFLIYFQGNSAPDKSGLPSDRFSAERTGGSVSTLTIQRTQQEDSAVYLCASSLGAGGLTGELFFGEGSRLTVL.

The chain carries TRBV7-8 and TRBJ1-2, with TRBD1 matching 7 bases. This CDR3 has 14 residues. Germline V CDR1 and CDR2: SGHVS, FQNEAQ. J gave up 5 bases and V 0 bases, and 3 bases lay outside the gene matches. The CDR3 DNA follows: TGTGCCAGCAGCTTAGCGGGGGACAGATATGGCTACACCTTC. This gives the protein CASSLAGDRYGYTF.

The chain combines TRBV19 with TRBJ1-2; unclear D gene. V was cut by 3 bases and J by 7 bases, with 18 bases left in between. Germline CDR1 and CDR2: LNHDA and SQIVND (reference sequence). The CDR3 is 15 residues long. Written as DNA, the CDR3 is TGTGCCAGTAGTATGACATTCCGGATTAATAGTGGCTACACCTTC. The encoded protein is CASSMTFRINSGYTF.

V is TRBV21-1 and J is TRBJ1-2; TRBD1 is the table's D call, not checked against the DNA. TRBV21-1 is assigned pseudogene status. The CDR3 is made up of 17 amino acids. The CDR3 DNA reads TGTGCCAGGGACAGGGGGCGAGTTACTCTTACTAACTATGGCTACACCTTC. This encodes CARDRGRVTLTNYGYTF.

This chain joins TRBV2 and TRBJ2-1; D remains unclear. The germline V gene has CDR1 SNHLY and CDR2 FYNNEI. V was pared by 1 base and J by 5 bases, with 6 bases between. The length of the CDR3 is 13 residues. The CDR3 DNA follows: TGTGCCAGCAGTGAAGAGCGCCACAATGAGCAGTTCTTC. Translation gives CASSEERHNEQFF. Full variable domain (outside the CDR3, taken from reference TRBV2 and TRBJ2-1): EPEVTQTPSHQVTQMGQEVILRCVPISNHLYFYWYRQILGQKVEFLVSFYNNEISEKSEIFDDQFSVERPDGSNFTLKIRSTKLEDSAMYFCASSEERHNEQFFGPGTRLTVL.